Each of the 18 T cell receptor beta chains below was sequenced from the same sample in a study of cytomegalovirus exposure and HLA in healthy donors. PCR involved 60 Vbeta and 13 Jbeta primers. Repertoires were generated with immunoSEQ multiplex PCR, while TCRdb's copy carries only in-frame clones and drops some. The sample lists 150,000 to 200,000 clones, roughly three quarters occurring once. The sample consisted of PBMCs. The receptors were gathered from a woman between 35 and 50 years old in good health and CMV-seronegative.

There are a few counts of this clone. CDR3 bases: TGTGCCAGCAGCTTAGTAGCGGGGGGCGAGACCCAGTACTTC. Residues: CASSLVAGGETQYF. This sequence joins TRBV7-2 and TRBJ2-5; 10 positions agree with TRBD2. Germline trimming cut 1 base from V and 5 bases from J; bases unmatched to any gene: 1. The germline gives CDR1 SGHTA, CDR2 FQGNSA. The CDR3 length is 14 residues.

The genes are TRBV5-1 and TRBJ2-5; D perhaps matches TRBD2 (6 bases). V dropped 1 base and J dropped 5 bases, with 15 bases sitting between them. The CDR3 runs to 15 residues. Germline V lookup: CDR1 SGHRS, CDR2 YFSETQ. The CDR3: CASSLRVGGEETQYF. In DNA form, the CDR3 reads TGCGCCAGCAGCTTGCGAGTGGGAGGAGAGGAGACCCAGTACTTC.

The V and J genes are TRBV5-4 and TRBJ2-6; TRBD1 is a possible D gene (5 bases). The CDR3 is made up of 16 amino acids. V was clipped by 2 bases and J by 2 bases, with 11 bases between them. Germline V gene lookup returns CDR1 SGHNT and CDR2 YYREEE (reference sequence). The CDR3 protein is CASSFGHAAGANVLTF. DNA for the CDR3: TGTGCCAGCAGCTTCGGACACGCCGCTGGGGCCAACGTCCTGACTTTC.

The chain links TRBV7-9 to TRBJ2-2; maybe TRBD2 (6 bases). There are 16 residues in the CDR3. The germline V gene encodes CDR1 SEHNR and CDR2 FQNEAQ (reference sequence). The V end was cut by 1 base, the J end by 3 bases, with 12 bases between. The CDR3, as DNA: TGTGCCAGCAGCTTAGAAGGGACTCCATACACCGGGGAGCTGTTTTTT. Translated, it gives CASSLEGTPYTGELFF.

The J gene is TRBJ2-7, the V gene TRBV9, with 11 nucleotides matching TRBD1. The V gene's germline CDR1 is SGDLS and CDR2 YYNGEE. The CDR3 has 15 residues. After removal of 4 bases from V and 3 bases from J, the junction contained 6 bases not matched to a gene. This chain's CDR3 is CASSSRDRGFYEQYF. In nucleotides, the CDR3 is TGTGCCAGCAGCTCTCGGGACAGGGGGTTCTACGAGCAGTACTTC.

The J gene is TRBJ2-5, the V gene TRBV19, with D possibly TRBD1 on 5 matching bases. The CDR3 has 13 amino acids. Germline-derived CDR1 and CDR2 are LNHDA and SQIVND (reference sequence). V was cut by 5 bases and J by 0 bases, with 7 bases left in between. CDR3 DNA: TGTGCCAGTAGTCAGGGCCACCAAGAGACCCAGTACTTC. Translation: CASSQGHQETQYF.

The chain uses TRBV5-8 and TRBJ2-3, with a tentative D call TRBD1 (7 bases). CDR1 SGHTS and CDR2 YDEGEE come from the germline V gene. V lost 6 bases and J lost 6, with 20 bases in between. CDR3 length: 15 amino acids. The CDR3 reads CASIRAGGKTDTQYF. For the CDR3, the DNA is TGTGCCAGCATCCGAGCAGGGGGGAAGACGGATACGCAGTATTTT.

The chain combines TRBV5-4 with TRBJ2-7; 7 nucleotides line up with TRBD1. CDR1 is SGHNT and CDR2 is YYREEE in the germline V gene (reference sequence). Germline trimming cut 4 bases from V and 5 bases from J; bases unmatched to any gene: 9. This CDR3 comprises 14 residues. The CDR3 region is CASSETGMVDEQYF. The DNA for the CDR3 is TGTGCCAGCAGCGAGACAGGGATGGTCGACGAGCAGTACTTC. Based on the CDR3 plus reference TRBV5-4 and TRBJ2-7, the full variable domain is ETGVTQSPTHLIKTRGQQVTLRCSSQSGHNTVSWYQQALGQGPQFIFQYYREEENGRGNFPPRFSGLQFPNYSSELNVNALELDDSALYLCASSETGMVDEQYFGPGTRLTVT.

This clone has just one count. The CDR3 bases are TGTGCCATCAGTGAGTCTGGTGGCGGTTCCAAGGCGCAGTATTTT. Translated, it gives CAISESGGGSKAQYF. This chain links TRBV10-3 with TRBJ2-3; D uncertain. This CDR3 contains 15 residues. Germline CDR1 and CDR2: ENHRY and SYGVKD. Trimming took off 0 bases at V and 10 bases at J, with 17 bases between the two ends.

This chain uses TRBV5-4 with TRBJ2-1, with D perhaps matching TRBD2 (7 bases). The CDR3 consists of 14 residues. Germline V gene lookup returns CDR1 SGHNT and CDR2 YYREEE (reference sequence). The V gene lost 3 bases and the J gene lost 9 bases, with 16 bases spanning the gap. The DNA of the CDR3 is TGTGCCAGCAGCTCGGTACTAGGGGGGGGTGAGCAGTTCTTC. Protein: CASSSVLGGGEQFF.

The genes are TRBV4-2 and TRBJ2-1; 7 nucleotides agree with TRBD2. V shed 0 bases and J 8 bases; nucleotides not matched to a gene: 13. In germline, CDR1 is LGHNA, CDR2 YNFKEQ. The length of the CDR3 is 17 residues. The DNA for the CDR3 is TGTGCCAGCAGCCAAGATAAGGCGGGAGCGTCTGTCGATGAGCAGTTCTTC. Translated, it gives CASSQDKAGASVDEQFF.

V and J are TRBV7-6 and TRBJ2-3, with 9 bases lining up with TRBD1. CDR3 length: 15 amino acids. CDR1 and CDR2 (germline): SGHVS, FNYEAQ. After removal of 3 bases from V and 6 bases from J, the junction contained 7 bases not matched to a gene. The CDR3 here is CASSFHRQGGDTQYF. In nucleotides, the CDR3 is TGTGCCAGCAGCTTTCATCGACAGGGGGGGGATACGCAGTATTTT. The entire variable domain, with the rest obtained from reference TRBV7-6 and TRBJ2-3, is as follows: GAGVSQSPRYKVTKRGQDVALRCDPISGHVSLYWYRQALGQGPEFLTYFNYEAQQDKSGLPNDRFSAERPEGSISTLTIQRTEQRDSAMYRCASSFHRQGGDTQYFGPGTRLTVL.

The CDR3 reads CASSRENLNTGELFF. CDR3 coding DNA: TGTGCCAGTAGTAGGGAGAATTTGAACACCGGGGAGCTGTTTTTT. This chain joins TRBV19 and TRBJ2-2; D might be TRBD2 (5 bases). The CDR3 has 15 residues. With 4 bases removed from V and 1 base from J, the gap between germline ends came to 10 bases. Looked up from germline, CDR1 is LNHDA and CDR2 is SQIVND (reference sequence).

The chain has TRBV6-5 and TRBJ2-2, with D possibly being TRBD1 (6 bases). Trimming removed 2 bases from V and 6 bases from J, with 7 bases in between. Germline CDR1 MNHEY, CDR2 SVGAGI. The CDR3 length is 13 residues. CDR3 bases: TGTGCCAGCAGTTACCCAGGGGCCGGGGAGCTGTTTTTT. Translated: CASSYPGAGELFF.

The chain carries TRBV28 and TRBJ2-7, with D possibly TRBD2 on 6 matching bases. Trimming shortened V by 7 bases and J by 6 bases, and 19 bases separated the two germline ends. The length of the CDR3 is 14 residues. CDR1 is MDHEN, CDR2 SYDVKM, per germline. The chain's CDR3 is CASTHGGSTGEQYF. Written as DNA, the CDR3 is TGTGCCAGCACCCATGGGGGGTCTACTGGCGAGCAGTACTTC.

This clone was detected a few times. The V and J genes are TRBV18 and TRBJ1-1, with D possibly being TRBD1 (5 bases). CDR3 size: 13 residues. CDR1 and CDR2 from the germline V gene are KGHSH and LQKENI. V was shortened by 2 bases and J by 8 bases, with 12 bases between the two germline ends. The CDR3 here is CASSPNAGWEAFF. The CDR3 DNA follows: TGTGCCAGCTCACCAAATGCAGGGTGGGAAGCTTTCTTT.

J is TRBJ2-5 and V is TRBV5-5; a possible D gene is TRBD2 (7 bases). With 0 bases removed from V and 6 bases from J, the gap between germline ends came to 9 bases. This CDR3 region has 13 residues. Per germline, CDR1 SGHKS and CDR2 YYEKEE (reference sequence). CDR3 sequence (DNA): TGTGCCAGCAGCTTGGAGGGGGGGAAGACCCAGTACTTC. This translates into CASSLEGGKTQYF.

The genes are TRBV11-2 and TRBJ2-5; 7 nucleotides align to TRBD2. Looked up from germline, CDR1 is SGHAT and CDR2 is FQNNGV. Unmatched junction bases numbered 0, after V lost 5 bases and J lost 3 bases. CDR3 length: 12 residues. The CDR3 reads CASSLAEETQYF. CDR3 in DNA: TGTGCCAGCAGCCTAGCGGAAGAGACCCAGTACTTC.